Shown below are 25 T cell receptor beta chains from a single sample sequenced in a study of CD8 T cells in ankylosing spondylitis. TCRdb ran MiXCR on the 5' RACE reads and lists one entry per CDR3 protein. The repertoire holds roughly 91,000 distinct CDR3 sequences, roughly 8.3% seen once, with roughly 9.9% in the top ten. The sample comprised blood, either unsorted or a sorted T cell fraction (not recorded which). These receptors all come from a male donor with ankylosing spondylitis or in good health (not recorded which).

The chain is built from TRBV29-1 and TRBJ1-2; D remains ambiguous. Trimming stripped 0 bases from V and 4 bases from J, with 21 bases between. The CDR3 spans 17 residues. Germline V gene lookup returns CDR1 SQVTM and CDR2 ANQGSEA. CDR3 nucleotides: TGCAGCGTTGAAGATCTCTACTCAAGAGATGGTCTCTATGGCTACACCTTC. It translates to CSVEDLYSRDGLYGYTF.

In DNA, the CDR3 is TGTGCCAGCAGCGTAGAGGCAGGGCCATACAATGAGCAGTTCTTC. This translates into CASSVEAGPYNEQFF. The chain couples TRBV9 to TRBJ2-1, with TRBD1 as a possible D gene (5 bases). V was trimmed by 0 bases and J by 4 bases, leaving 11 bases between them. CDR1 and CDR2 (germline): SGDLS, YYNGEE. This CDR3 region has 15 residues.

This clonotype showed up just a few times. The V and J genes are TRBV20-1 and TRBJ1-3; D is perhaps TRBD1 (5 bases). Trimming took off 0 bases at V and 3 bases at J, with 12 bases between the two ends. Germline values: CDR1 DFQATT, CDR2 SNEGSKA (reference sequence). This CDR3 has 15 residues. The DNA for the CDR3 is TGCAGTGCTAGAGATCTCCGGGGCAGTGGAAACACCATATATTTT. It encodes CSARDLRGSGNTIYF.

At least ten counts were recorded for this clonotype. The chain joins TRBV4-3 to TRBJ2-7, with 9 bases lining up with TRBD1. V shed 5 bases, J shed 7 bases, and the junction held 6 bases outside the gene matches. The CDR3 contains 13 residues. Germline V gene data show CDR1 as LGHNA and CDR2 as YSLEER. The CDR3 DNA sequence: TGCGCCAGCAGCTGGGACAGGGAGGGTGAGCAGTACTTC. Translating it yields CASSWDREGEQYF.

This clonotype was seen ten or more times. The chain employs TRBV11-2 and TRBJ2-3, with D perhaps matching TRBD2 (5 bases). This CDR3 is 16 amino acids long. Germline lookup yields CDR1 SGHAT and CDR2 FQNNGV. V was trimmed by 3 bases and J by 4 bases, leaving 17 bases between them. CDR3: CASSFSSNRGSDTQYF. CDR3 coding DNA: TGTGCCAGCAGCTTTTCCTCAAACCGGGGATCAGATACGCAGTATTTT. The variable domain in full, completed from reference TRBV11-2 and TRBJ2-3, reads EAGVAQSPRYKIIEKRQSVAFWCNPISGHATLYWYQQILGQGPKLLIQFQNNGVVDDSQLPKDRFSAERLKGVDSTLKIQPAKLEDSAVYLCASSFSSNRGSDTQYFGPGTRLTVL.

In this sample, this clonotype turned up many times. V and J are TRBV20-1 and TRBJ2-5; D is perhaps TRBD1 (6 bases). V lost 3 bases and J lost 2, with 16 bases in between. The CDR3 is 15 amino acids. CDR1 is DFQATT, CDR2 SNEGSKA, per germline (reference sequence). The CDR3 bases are TGCAGTGCTAGGAAAACAGGGATGGTGCAAGAGACCCAGTACTTC. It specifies CSARKTGMVQETQYF.

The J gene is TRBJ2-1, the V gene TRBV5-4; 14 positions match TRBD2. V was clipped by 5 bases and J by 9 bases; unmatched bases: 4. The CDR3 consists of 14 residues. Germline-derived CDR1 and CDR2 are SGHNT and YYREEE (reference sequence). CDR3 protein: CASSYGLAGGEQFF. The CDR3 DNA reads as TGTGCCAGCAGTTATGGACTAGCGGGAGGTGAGCAGTTCTTC.

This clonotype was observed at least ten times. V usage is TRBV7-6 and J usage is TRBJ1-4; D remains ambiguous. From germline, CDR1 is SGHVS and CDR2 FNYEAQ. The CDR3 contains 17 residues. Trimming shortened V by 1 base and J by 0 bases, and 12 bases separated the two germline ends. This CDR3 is CASSLGTSSATNEKLFF. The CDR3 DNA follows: TGTGCCAGCAGCTTAGGAACGAGTTCTGCAACTAATGAAAAACTGTTTTTT.

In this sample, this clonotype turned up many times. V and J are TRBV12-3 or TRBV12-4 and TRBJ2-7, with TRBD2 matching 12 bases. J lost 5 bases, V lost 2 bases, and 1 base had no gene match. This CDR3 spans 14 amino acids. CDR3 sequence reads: CASSLTSGRNEQYF. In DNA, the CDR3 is TGTGCCAGCAGTTTAACTAGCGGGAGGAACGAGCAGTACTTC.

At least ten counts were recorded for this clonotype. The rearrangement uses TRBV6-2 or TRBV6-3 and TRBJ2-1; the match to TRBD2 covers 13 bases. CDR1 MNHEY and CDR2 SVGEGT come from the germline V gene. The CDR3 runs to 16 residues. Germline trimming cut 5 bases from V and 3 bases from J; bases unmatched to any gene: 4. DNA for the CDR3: TGTGCCAGCAGTCGACTAGCGGGGGGCAGCTACAATGAGCAGTTCTTC. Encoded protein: CASSRLAGGSYNEQFF.

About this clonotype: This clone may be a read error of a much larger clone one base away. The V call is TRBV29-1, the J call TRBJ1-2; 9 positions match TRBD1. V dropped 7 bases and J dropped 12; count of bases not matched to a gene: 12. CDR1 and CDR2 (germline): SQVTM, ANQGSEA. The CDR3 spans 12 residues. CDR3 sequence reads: CSGGQGLGGHTF. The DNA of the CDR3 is TGCAGCGGGGGACAGGGCCTGGGGGGCCACACCTTC.

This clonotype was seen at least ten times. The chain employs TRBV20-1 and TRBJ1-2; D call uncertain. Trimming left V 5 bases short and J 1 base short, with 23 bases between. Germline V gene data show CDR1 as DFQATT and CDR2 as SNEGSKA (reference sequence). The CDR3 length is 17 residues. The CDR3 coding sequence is TGCAGTGCTGGTCCGGGAACAGCGCGTTTGATTAACTATGGCTACACCTTC. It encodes CSAGPGTARLINYGYTF.

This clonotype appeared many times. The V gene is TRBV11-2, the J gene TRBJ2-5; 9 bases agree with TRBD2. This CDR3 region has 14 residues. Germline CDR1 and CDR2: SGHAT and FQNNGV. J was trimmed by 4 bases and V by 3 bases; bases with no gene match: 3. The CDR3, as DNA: TGTGCCAGCAGCTTCCGAGCGGGGGGAGAGACCCAGTACTTC. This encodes CASSFRAGGETQYF.

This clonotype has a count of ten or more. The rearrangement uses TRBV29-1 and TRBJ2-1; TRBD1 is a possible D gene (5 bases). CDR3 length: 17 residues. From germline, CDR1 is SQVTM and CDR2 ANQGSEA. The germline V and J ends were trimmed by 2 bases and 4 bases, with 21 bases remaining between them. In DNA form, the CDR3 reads TGCAGCGTTGAAAACATCCTCTATGGGGCACATTACAATGAGCAGTTCTTC. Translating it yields CSVENILYGAHYNEQFF.

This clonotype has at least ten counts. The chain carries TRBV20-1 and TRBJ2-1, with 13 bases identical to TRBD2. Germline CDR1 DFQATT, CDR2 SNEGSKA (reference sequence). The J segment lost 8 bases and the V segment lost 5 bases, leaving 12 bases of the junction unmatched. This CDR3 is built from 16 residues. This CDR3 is CSAGQTSGGVRDEQFF. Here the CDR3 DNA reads TGCAGTGCTGGCCAAACTAGCGGGGGGGTTAGGGATGAGCAGTTCTTC.

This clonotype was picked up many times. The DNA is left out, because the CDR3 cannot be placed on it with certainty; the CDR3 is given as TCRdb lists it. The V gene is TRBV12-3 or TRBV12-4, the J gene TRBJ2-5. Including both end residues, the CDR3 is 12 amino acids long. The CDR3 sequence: CASSYFGETQYF.

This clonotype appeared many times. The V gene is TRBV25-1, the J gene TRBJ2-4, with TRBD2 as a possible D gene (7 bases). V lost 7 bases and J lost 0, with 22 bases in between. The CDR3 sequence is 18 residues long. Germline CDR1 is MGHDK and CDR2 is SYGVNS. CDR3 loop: CASNKGGGLPLAKNIQYF. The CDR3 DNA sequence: TGTGCCAGCAATAAGGGGGGGGGCCTCCCCTTAGCCAAAAACATTCAGTACTTC.

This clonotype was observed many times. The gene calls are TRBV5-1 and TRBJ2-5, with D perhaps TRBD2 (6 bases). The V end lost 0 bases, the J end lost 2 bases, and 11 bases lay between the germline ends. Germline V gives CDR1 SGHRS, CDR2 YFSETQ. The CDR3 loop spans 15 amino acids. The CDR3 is CASSLDPGVQETQYF. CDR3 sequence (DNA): TGCGCCAGCAGCTTGGATCCGGGGGTACAAGAGACCCAGTACTTC.

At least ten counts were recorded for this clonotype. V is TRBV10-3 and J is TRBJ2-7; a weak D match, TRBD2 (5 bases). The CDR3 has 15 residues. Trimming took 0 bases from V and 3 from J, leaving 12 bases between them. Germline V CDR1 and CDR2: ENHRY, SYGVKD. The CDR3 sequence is CAISESNGGLYEQYF. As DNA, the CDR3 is TGTGCCATCAGTGAGTCGAACGGCGGACTCTACGAGCAGTACTTC.

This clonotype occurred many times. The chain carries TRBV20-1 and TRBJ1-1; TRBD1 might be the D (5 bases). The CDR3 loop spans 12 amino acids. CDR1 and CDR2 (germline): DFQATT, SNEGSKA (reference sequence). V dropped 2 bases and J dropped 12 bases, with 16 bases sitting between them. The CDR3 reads CSARRDTGDTFF. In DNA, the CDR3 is TGCAGTGCTAGAAGAGACACGGGGGATACTTTCTTT.

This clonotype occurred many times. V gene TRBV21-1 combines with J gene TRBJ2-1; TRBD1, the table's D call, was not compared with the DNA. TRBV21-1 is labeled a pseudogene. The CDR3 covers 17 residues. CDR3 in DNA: TGTGCCAGCAGCAAAGCCCCGGTGGTAGGCTCCTACAATGAGCAGTTCTTC. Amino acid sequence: CASSKAPVVGSYNEQFF.

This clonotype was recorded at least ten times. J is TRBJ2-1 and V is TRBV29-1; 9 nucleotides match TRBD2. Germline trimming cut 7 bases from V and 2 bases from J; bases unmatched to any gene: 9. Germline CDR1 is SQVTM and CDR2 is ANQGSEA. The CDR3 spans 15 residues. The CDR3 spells CSALAGAGPYNEQFF. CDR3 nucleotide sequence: TGCAGCGCCTTAGCGGGAGCAGGGCCCTACAATGAGCAGTTCTTC.

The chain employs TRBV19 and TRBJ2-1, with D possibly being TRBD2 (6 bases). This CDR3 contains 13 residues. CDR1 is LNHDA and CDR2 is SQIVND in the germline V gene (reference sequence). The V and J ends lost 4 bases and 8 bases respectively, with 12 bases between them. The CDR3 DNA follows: TGTGCCAGTAGTAAACTACCGGGGGATGAGCAGTTCTTC. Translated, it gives CASSKLPGDEQFF.

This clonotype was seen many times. The CDR3 region has the DNA TGTGCCAGCAGCTTATCCTTCGGGGTTCCCACCGGGGAGCTGTTTTTT. Residues: CASSLSFGVPTGELFF. The chain joins TRBV7-2 to TRBJ2-2; possible D gene TRBD2, 5 bases. V lost 2 bases and J lost 4, with 14 bases in between. Germline V gene data show CDR1 as SGHTA and CDR2 as FQGNSA. CDR3 length: 16 residues.

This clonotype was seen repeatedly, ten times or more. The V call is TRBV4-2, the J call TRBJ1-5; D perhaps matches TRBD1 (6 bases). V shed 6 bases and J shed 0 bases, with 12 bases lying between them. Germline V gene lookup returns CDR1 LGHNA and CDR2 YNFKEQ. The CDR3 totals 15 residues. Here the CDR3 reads CASRPHRDSNQPQHF. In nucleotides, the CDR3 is TGTGCCAGCAGACCTCACAGGGATAGCAATCAGCCCCAGCATTTT.